This T cell receptor (beta chain) is from a study of OX40 agonist ivuxolimab in advanced cancers. Looking at the study overall: Participants, roughly 80% male, averaged about 59 years of age, ranging from about 23 to 79. Of the patients, three showed partial responses, one with hepatocellular carcinoma and two with cutaneous melanoma. Study conclusions and caveats: CD8+ T cells averaged more expanded clones than CD4+.

Unmatched junction bases numbered 15, after V lost 5 bases and J lost 7 bases. CDR3 length: 17 residues. Germline lookup yields CDR1 SGHTA and CDR2 FQGNSA. With respect to this clone: Its matching antigen is unknown.

Profiled with immunoSEQ multiplex PCR; TCRdb holds only in-frame clones, not every one. Altogether about 80,000 clones are present, roughly 87% being singletons, with the ten largest covering roughly 0.23%. The V gene is TRBV7-2, the J gene TRBJ2-7; 12 bases are shared with TRBD2. The sequencing used CD4+ or CD8+ T cells sorted from blood, collected in a trial of the OX40 agonist ivuxolimab. This clonotype originated in an adult with an advanced solid tumor such as melanoma, head and neck, liver or kidney cancer. Here the CDR3 DNA reads TGTGCCAGCAGCCCGAGACTAGCGGGAGTAAAGGATGGAGAGCAGTACTTC. Residues: CASSPRLAGVKDGEQYF.